Shown below are 27 T cell receptor beta chains from a single sample sequenced in a study of blood T cell repertoires in COVID-19. TCRdb's table, derived via immunoSEQ multiplex PCR, lists solely in-frame clones and lacks some. The sample includes 150,000 or so clones, about 86% seen only once; the top ten take about 29%. Sequenced input: peripheral blood. These receptors all stem from a woman aged 60 to 75 with acute or convalescent COVID-19.

The chain has TRBV10-3 and TRBJ1-2; tentatively, D is TRBD1 (6 bases). The V gene lost 0 bases and the J gene lost 10 bases, with 12 bases spanning the gap. CDR1 and CDR2 from the germline V gene are ENHRY and SYGVKD. The CDR3 contains 13 residues. CDR3 amino acids: CAISESGTGFYTF. CDR3 DNA sequence: TGTGCCATCAGTGAGTCGGGTACAGGGTTCTACACCTTC.

This chain uses TRBV6-5 with TRBJ2-4, with 11 bases matching TRBD2. This CDR3 has 14 residues. The V segment lost 6 bases and the J segment 7 bases; nucleotides outside the gene matches: 5. Germline CDR1 and CDR2: MNHEY and SVGAGI. The CDR3: CASRVAGGLNIQYF. In DNA form, the CDR3 reads TGTGCCAGCAGGGTAGCGGGGGGGCTCAACATTCAGTACTTC.

The V call is TRBV6-2 or TRBV6-3, the J call TRBJ2-7, with 8 bases matching TRBD2. The CDR3 covers 16 residues. J lost 5 bases, V lost 0 bases, and 9 bases had no gene match. Germline V gene sequence: CDR1 MNHEY, CDR2 SVGEGT. The CDR3: CASSYSTSASWHEQYV. DNA of the CDR3: TGTGCCAGCAGTTACTCGACTAGCGCGTCCTGGCACGAGCAGTACGTC.

This chain links TRBV19 with TRBJ1-4; D perhaps matches TRBD1 (6 bases). Deletions cut 5 bases from V and 0 bases from J, with 7 bases between. The germline gives CDR1 LNHDA, CDR2 SQIVND (reference sequence). The CDR3 length is 14 residues. The CDR3 DNA follows: TGTGCCAGTAGTCAGGGGACAACTAATGAAAAACTGTTTTTT. Protein: CASSQGTTNEKLFF.

This chain connects TRBV6-2 or TRBV6-3 to TRBJ1-5; D ambiguous. The V gene's germline CDR1 is MNHEY and CDR2 SVGEGT. The CDR3 is 16 amino acids. V gave up 6 bases and J gave up 2 bases, with 17 bases separating them. CDR3 protein: CASSQTLMGGNQPQHF. The CDR3 region has the DNA TGTGCCAGCAGCCAGACCCTTATGGGAGGCAATCAGCCCCAGCATTTT.

This chain joins TRBV7-9 and TRBJ2-5; 7 nucleotides agree with TRBD1. CDR3 size: 16 residues. The germline V gene encodes CDR1 SEHNR and CDR2 FQNEAQ (reference sequence). The ends lost 1 base at V and 2 bases at J; junction bases unmatched: 7. CDR3 in DNA: TGTGCCAGCAGCTTAGTTCCCGGGGACAGACAAGAGACCCAGTACTTC. Amino acid sequence: CASSLVPGDRQETQYF.

The CDR3 sequence: CASSVVPSSYEQYF. CDR3 sequence (DNA): TGTGCCAGCAGCGTAGTTCCTAGCTCCTACGAGCAGTACTTC. V gene TRBV9 combines with J gene TRBJ2-7; D not certain. Germline values: CDR1 SGDLS, CDR2 YYNGEE. The CDR3 consists of 14 residues. The germline V and J ends were trimmed by 0 bases and 0 bases, with 7 bases remaining between them.

The chain combines TRBV6-5 with TRBJ1-5, with TRBD1 matching over 9 bases. CDR3 length: 13 amino acids. Per germline, CDR1 MNHEY and CDR2 SVGAGI. The ends lost 11 bases at V and 7 bases at J; junction bases unmatched: 9. The CDR3 is CASGQGSRQPQHF. CDR3 coding DNA: TGTGCCTCCGGACAGGGGAGCCGACAGCCCCAGCATTTT.

The rearrangement uses TRBV28 and TRBJ1-2, with D maybe TRBD1 (5 bases). Per germline, CDR1 MDHEN and CDR2 SYDVKM. The CDR3 extends over 15 amino acids. V lost 4 bases to trimming and J lost 6 bases, with 18 bases between them. CDR3 DNA sequence: TGTGCCAGCAGTTCCGCCGGGACTAGGGTTCATGGCTACACCTTC. This translates into CASSSAGTRVHGYTF.

This chain connects TRBV7-3 to TRBJ1-4; 10 bases map to TRBD1. This CDR3 has 15 amino acids. The germline V gene encodes CDR1 SGHTA and CDR2 FQGTGA. The trim removed 4 bases at V and 2 bases at J, leaving 1 base unmatched. As DNA, the CDR3 is TGTGCCAGCAGCTCGGGACAGGGGACTAATGAAAAACTGTTTTTT. It yields the protein CASSSGQGTNEKLFF.

The J gene is TRBJ2-1, the V gene TRBV9; 8 nucleotides match TRBD2. The length of the CDR3 is 15 residues. Germline trimming cut 4 bases from V and 4 bases from J; bases unmatched to any gene: 7. From germline, CDR1 is SGDLS and CDR2 YYNGEE. CDR3 DNA sequence: TGTGCCAGCAGCCCAACTAGCGGAGATTACAATGAGCAGTTCTTC. Translation gives CASSPTSGDYNEQFF.

In DNA form, the CDR3 reads TGTGCCAGCAGCTTGAGGGGACATATGAACACTGAAGCTTTCTTT. It is translated as CASSLRGHMNTEAFF. V usage is TRBV5-8 and J usage is TRBJ1-1, with D possibly being TRBD1 (6 bases). CDR1 is SGHTS and CDR2 is YDEGEE in the germline V gene. This CDR3 region has 15 residues. V lost 1 base and J lost 0, with 10 bases in between.

This chain links TRBV5-5 with TRBJ2-1; no firm D call. Germline V gene lookup returns CDR1 SGHKS and CDR2 YYEKEE (reference sequence). The CDR3 covers 13 residues. Between the trimmed V and J ends, which lost 2 bases and 10 bases, there was a span of 13 bases. CDR3 sequence: CASSLPSGREQFF. The CDR3, as DNA: TGTGCCAGCAGCTTACCCAGTGGCAGGGAGCAGTTCTTC.

CDR3 nucleotide sequence: TGCGCCAGCAGCCAGGAGGGACAGGGCGGCTATGGCTACACCTTC. It specifies CASSQEGQGGYGYTF. This chain joins TRBV4-1 and TRBJ1-2, with TRBD1 matching 9 bases. The J segment lost 4 bases and the V segment lost 3 bases, leaving 6 bases of the junction unmatched. Germline CDR1 and CDR2: MGHRA and YSYEKL. This CDR3 is 15 amino acids long.

This clone has a handful of counts. Here the CDR3 DNA reads TGCGCCAGCAGCGGACAGGGGATCCCCGACAATGAGCAGTTCTTC. Translating it yields CASSGQGIPDNEQFF. The chain carries TRBV5-1 and TRBJ2-1, with 9 bases fitting TRBD1. Germline CDR1 is SGHRS and CDR2 is YFSETQ. CDR3 length equals 15 residues. The ends lost 4 bases at V and 5 bases at J; junction bases unmatched: 7.

V gene TRBV2 combines with J gene TRBJ1-1, with TRBD1 identical over 9 bases. The CDR3 is 13 residues long. Germline CDR1 is SNHLY and CDR2 is FYNNEI. With V trimmed by 6 bases and J by 5 bases, 4 bases remained unmatched. The CDR3 nucleotides read TGTGCCAGCAGACTGGGACAGGGAACTGAAGCTTTCTTT. Translating gives CASRLGQGTEAFF.

The rearrangement joins TRBV24-1 to TRBJ1-1; 8 bases are a match to TRBD1. Germline V gene sequence: CDR1 KGHDR, CDR2 SFDVKD. V shed 4 bases and J 2 bases; nucleotides not matched to a gene: 5. CDR3 length: 15 residues. CDR3 nucleotide sequence: TGTGCCACCAGTGAAGGACAGGGAACTAACACTGAAGCTTTCTTT. It is translated as CATSEGQGTNTEAFF.

The CDR3 DNA reads TGCGCCAGCAGCCAAGATTGGCCTGTCTCTGGAAACACCATATATTTT. Its translation: CASSQDWPVSGNTIYF. The genes are TRBV4-1 and TRBJ1-3; D call uncertain. V lost 0 bases to trimming and J lost 0 bases, with 9 bases between them. CDR1 MGHRA and CDR2 YSYEKL come from the germline V gene. The CDR3 sequence is 16 residues long.

The chain combines TRBV28 with TRBJ1-2; the match to TRBD1 covers 7 bases. Germline V gene data show CDR1 as MDHEN and CDR2 as SYDVKM. This CDR3 has 14 residues. V lost 5 bases and J lost 4; bases outside the gene matches: 7. CDR3: CASSTGARGYGYTF. In nucleotides, the CDR3 is TGTGCCAGCAGTACAGGGGCACGAGGCTATGGCTACACCTTC.

The chain uses TRBV12-3 or TRBV12-4 and TRBJ1-1; the D is unclear. The V end lost 3 bases, the J end lost 7 bases, and 9 bases lay between the germline ends. There are 12 residues in the CDR3. This chain's CDR3 is CASSLRAVEAFF. CDR3 DNA sequence: TGTGCCAGCAGTTTGAGGGCCGTTGAAGCTTTCTTT.

The count of this clone is one. CDR3 residues: CASSERQGGLYGYTF. In nucleotides, the CDR3 is TGCGCCAGCAGTGAGCGGCAGGGAGGGTTGTATGGCTACACCTTC. J is TRBJ1-2 and V is TRBV10-2; D is possibly TRBD1 (5 bases). The CDR3 has 15 residues. Trimming left V 2 bases short and J 5 bases short, with 15 bases between. Per the germline V gene, CDR1 is WSHSY and CDR2 is SAAADI.

A single count supports this clone. The chain is built from TRBV27 and TRBJ2-1; TRBD1 matches 7 bases. CDR3 length equals 14 residues. Per the germline V gene, CDR1 is MNHEY and CDR2 is SMNVEV (reference sequence). V gave up 5 bases and J gave up 4 bases; unmatched junction bases: 5. The CDR3 is CASSLGTAYNEQFF. In nucleotides, the CDR3 is TGTGCCAGCAGTCTAGGGACAGCGTACAATGAGCAGTTCTTC.

J is TRBJ2-2 and V is TRBV2; 10 bases are a match to TRBD1. The germline CDR1 and CDR2 sequences are SNHLY and FYNNEI. The CDR3 spans 15 residues. V dropped 6 bases and J dropped 6; count of bases not matched to a gene: 7. CDR3 DNA: TGTGCCAGCAGCTATAGACAGGGGGCGGCCGGGGAGCTGTTTTTT. It is translated as CASSYRQGAAGELFF. Filled out from reference TRBV2 and TRBJ2-2, the complete variable domain reads EPEVTQTPSHQVTQMGQEVILRCVPISNHLYFYWYRQILGQKVEFLVSFYNNEISEKSEIFDDQFSVERPDGSNFTLKIRSTKLEDSAMYFCASSYRQGAAGELFFGEGSRLTVL.

This clone was picked up one time. Here the CDR3 DNA reads TGCGCCAGCAGCTCATCCACCGGGACAGGGGCCCTAGCTTTCTTT. The encoded protein is CASSSSTGTGALAFF. V is TRBV5-1 and J is TRBJ1-1; 10 bases agree with TRBD1. The germline V gene has CDR1 SGHRS and CDR2 YFSETQ. V lost 3 bases and J lost 10; bases outside the gene matches: 12. The CDR3 is made up of 15 amino acids.

The chain joins TRBV5-1 to TRBJ1-3; 7 bases fit TRBD1. Germline V gives CDR1 SGHRS, CDR2 YFSETQ. The CDR3 extends over 13 amino acids. The V and J ends lost 4 bases and 2 bases, in that order; junction bases with no gene match: 0. In DNA, the CDR3 is TGCGCCAGCAGCGGACAGGCTGGAAACACCATATATTTT. It translates to CASSGQAGNTIYF.

This clone was detected only a few times. V gene TRBV3-1 (or the pseudogene TRBV3-2) combines with J gene TRBJ1-2; tentative D call: TRBD1 (6 bases). CDR1 and CDR2 from the germline V gene are LGHDT and YNNKEL (reference sequence). This CDR3 spans 13 amino acids. Trimming took off 4 bases at V and 7 bases at J, with 13 bases between the two ends. CDR3 amino acids: CASSPRGGFGYTF. The CDR3 DNA sequence: TGTGCCAGCAGCCCCAGGGGTGGTTTTGGCTACACCTTC.

This chain joins TRBV5-4 and TRBJ1-3; the D gene is possibly TRBD1 (5 bases). The germline V and J ends were trimmed by 0 bases and 7 bases, with 14 bases remaining between them. Germline V CDR1 and CDR2: SGHNT, YYREEE (reference sequence). This CDR3 has 15 amino acids. CDR3 residues: CASSLAGGSRNTIYF. As DNA, the CDR3 is TGTGCCAGCAGCTTGGCGGGGGGTTCCAGGAACACCATATATTTT.